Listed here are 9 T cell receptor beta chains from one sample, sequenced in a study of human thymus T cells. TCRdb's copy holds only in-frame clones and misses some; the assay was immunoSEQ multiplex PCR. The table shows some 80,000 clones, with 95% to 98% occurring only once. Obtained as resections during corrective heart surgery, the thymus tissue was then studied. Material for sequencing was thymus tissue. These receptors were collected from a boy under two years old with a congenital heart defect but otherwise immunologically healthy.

CDR3 sequence reads: CSVARKTQRVPRCGGEVSTDTQYF. Here the CDR3 DNA reads TGCAGCGTTGCCCGTAAGACCCAAAGGGTGCCCCGGTGTGGCGGGGAAGTTAGCACAGATACGCAGTATTTT. V is TRBV29-1 and J is TRBJ2-3; tentatively, D is TRBD2 (6 bases). Deletions cut 4 bases from V and 0 bases from J, with 41 bases between. Germline CDR1 reads SQVTM; CDR2 reads ANQGSEA. This CDR3 region has 24 residues.

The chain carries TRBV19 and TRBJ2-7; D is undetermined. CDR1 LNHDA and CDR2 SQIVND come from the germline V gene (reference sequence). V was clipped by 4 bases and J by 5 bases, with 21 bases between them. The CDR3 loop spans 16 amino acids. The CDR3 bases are TGTGCCAGTAGTACCATCGAGGAAGGGAAGGTGGACGAGCAGTACTTC. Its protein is CASSTIEEGKVDEQYF.

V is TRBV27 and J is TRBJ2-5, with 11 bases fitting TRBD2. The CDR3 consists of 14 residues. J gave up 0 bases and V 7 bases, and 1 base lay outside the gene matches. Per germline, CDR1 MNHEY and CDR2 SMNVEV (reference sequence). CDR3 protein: CASMTSGNQETQYF. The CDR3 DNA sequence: TGTGCCAGCATGACTAGCGGGAACCAAGAGACCCAGTACTTC.

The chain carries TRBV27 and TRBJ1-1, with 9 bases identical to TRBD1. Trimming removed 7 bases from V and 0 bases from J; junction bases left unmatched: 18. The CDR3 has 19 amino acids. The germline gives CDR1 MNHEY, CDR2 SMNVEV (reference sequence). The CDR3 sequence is CASTPSRGGDREVNTEAFF. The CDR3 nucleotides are TGTGCCAGCACTCCCTCACGGGGCGGGGACAGGGAGGTGAACACTGAAGCTTTCTTT.

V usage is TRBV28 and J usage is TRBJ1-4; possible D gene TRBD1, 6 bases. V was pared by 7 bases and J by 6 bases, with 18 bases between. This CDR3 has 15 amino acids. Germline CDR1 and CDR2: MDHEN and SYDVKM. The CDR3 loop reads CASTRSGRGDEKLFF. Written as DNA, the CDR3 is TGTGCCAGCACTAGGTCGGGCAGGGGAGATGAAAAACTGTTTTTT.

CDR3 region: CASSYPDYGYTF. In DNA form, the CDR3 reads TGTGCCAGCAGTTACCCGGACTATGGCTACACCTTC. This sequence joins TRBV6-5 and TRBJ1-2; D gene unclear. The CDR3 consists of 12 residues. V lost 2 bases and J 3 bases, leaving 4 bases between the germline ends. Germline V gene sequence: CDR1 MNHEY, CDR2 SVGAGI.

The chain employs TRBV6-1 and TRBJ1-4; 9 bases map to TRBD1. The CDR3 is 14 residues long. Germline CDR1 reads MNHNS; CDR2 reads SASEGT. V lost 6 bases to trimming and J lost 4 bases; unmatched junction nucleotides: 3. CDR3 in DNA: TGTGCCAGCAGGAGGACAGGGGATAATGAAAAACTGTTTTTT. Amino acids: CASRRTGDNEKLFF.

DNA of the CDR3: TGTGCCAGCAGCTATTTCGACAGCTACGAGCAGTACTTC. This translates into CASSYFDSYEQYF. The gene calls are TRBV7-2 and TRBJ2-7; TRBD1 might be the D (5 bases). Trimming left V 4 bases short and J 3 bases short, with 10 bases between. Germline-derived CDR1 and CDR2 are SGHTA and FQGNSA. This CDR3 region has 13 residues.

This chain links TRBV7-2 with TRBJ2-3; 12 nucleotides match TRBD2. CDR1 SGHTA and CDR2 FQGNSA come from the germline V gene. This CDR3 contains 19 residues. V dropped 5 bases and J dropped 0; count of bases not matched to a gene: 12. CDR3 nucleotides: TGTGCCAGCAGCCCAAGAGGACTAGCGGGGATGGCTAGCACAGATACGCAGTATTTT. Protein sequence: CASSPRGLAGMASTDTQYF.